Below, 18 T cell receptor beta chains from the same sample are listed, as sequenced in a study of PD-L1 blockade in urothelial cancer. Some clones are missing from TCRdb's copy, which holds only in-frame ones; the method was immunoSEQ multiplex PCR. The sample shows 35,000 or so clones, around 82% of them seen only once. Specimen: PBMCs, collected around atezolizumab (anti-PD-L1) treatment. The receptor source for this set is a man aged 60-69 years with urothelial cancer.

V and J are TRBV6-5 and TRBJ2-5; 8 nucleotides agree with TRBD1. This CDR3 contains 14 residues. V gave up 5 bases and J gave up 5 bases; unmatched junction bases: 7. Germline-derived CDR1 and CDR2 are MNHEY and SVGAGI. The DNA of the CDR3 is TGTGCCAGCAGTCAGGGACAGGCCCGGGAGACCCAGTACTTC. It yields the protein CASSQGQARETQYF.

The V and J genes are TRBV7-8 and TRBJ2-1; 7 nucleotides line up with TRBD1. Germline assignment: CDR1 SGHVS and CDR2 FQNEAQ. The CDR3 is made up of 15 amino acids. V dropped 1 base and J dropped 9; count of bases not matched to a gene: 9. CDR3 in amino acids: CASSLDGDSRFEQFF. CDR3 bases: TGTGCCAGCAGCTTAGATGGGGACAGCCGGTTTGAGCAGTTCTTC.

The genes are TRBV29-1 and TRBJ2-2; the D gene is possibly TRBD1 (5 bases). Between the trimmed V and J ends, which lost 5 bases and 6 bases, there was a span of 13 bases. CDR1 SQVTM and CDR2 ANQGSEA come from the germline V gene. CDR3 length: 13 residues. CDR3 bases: TGCAGCGTTAACAGAGGCAGGGCCGGGGAGCTGTTTTTT. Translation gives CSVNRGRAGELFF.

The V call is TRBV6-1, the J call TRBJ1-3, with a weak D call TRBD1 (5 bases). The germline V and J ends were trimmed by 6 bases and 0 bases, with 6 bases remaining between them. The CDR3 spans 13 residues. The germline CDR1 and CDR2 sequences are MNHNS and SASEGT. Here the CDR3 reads CASRTVSGNTIYF. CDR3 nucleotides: TGTGCCAGCAGGACAGTCTCTGGAAACACCATATATTTT.

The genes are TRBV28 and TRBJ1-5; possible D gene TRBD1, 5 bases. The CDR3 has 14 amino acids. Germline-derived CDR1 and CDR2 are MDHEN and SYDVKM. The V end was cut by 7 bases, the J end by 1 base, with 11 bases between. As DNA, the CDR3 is TGTGCCAGCACCTGGGGCGGAAGCAATCAGCCCCAGCATTTT. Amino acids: CASTWGGSNQPQHF.

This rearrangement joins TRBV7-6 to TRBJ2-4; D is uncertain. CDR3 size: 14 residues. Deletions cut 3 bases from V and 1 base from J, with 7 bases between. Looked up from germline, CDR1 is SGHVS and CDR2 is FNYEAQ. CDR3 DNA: TGTGCCAGCAGCTTGAGGCGGGCCAAAAACATTCAGTACTTC. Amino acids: CASSLRRAKNIQYF.

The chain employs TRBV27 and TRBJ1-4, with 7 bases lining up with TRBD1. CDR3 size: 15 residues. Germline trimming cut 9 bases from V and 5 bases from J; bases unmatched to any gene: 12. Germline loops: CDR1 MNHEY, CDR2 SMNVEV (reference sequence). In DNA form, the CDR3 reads TGTGCCAGTCGGGACAGCCGGGGGACAAATGAAAAACTGTTTTTT. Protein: CASRDSRGTNEKLFF.

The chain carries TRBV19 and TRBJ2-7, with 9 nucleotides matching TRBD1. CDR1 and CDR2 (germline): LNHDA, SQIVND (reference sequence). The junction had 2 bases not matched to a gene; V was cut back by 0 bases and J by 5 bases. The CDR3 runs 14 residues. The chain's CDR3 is CASSIEQGANEQYF. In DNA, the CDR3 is TGTGCCAGTAGTATAGAACAGGGGGCCAACGAGCAGTACTTC.

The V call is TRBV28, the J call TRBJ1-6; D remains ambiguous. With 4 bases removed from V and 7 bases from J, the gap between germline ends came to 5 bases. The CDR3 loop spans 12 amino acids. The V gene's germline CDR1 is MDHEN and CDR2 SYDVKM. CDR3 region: CASSSGNSPLHF. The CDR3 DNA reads TGTGCCAGCAGTTCCGGGAATTCACCCCTCCACTTT.

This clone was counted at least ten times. CDR3 DNA sequence: TGCGCCAGCAGCCAATCCCCAGGGATTTTCGGCTACACCTTC. Translated: CASSQSPGIFGYTF. The J gene is TRBJ1-2, the V gene TRBV4-1; the D gene is possibly TRBD1 (5 bases). The CDR3 consists of 14 residues. From germline, CDR1 is MGHRA and CDR2 YSYEKL. V lost 2 bases and J 8 bases, leaving 15 bases between the germline ends.

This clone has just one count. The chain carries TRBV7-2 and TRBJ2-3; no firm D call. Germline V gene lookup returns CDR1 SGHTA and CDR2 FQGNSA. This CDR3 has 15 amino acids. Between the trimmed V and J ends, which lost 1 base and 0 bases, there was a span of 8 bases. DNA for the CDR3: TGTGCCAGCAGCTTAGACTTACCTAGCACAGATACGCAGTATTTT. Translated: CASSLDLPSTDTQYF.

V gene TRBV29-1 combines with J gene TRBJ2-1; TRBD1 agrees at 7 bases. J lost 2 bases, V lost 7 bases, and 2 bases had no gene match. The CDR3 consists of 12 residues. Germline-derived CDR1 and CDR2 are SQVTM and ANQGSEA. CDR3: CSAGGTYNEQFF. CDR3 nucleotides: TGCAGCGCAGGGGGAACCTACAATGAGCAGTTCTTC.

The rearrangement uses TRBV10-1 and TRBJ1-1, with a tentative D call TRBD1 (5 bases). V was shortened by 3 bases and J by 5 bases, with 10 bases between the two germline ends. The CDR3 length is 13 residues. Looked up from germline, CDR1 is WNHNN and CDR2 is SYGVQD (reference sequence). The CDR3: CASSEPGTTEAFF. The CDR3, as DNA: TGCGCCAGCAGTGAACCAGGGACTACTGAAGCTTTCTTT.

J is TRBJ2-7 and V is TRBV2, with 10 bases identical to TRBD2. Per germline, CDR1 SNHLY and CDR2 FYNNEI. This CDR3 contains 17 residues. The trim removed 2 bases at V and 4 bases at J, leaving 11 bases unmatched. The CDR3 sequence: CASSESFSSGRGYEQYF. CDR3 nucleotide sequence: TGTGCCAGCAGTGAAAGCTTTTCTAGCGGGAGAGGGTACGAGCAGTACTTC. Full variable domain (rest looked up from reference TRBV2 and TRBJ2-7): EPEVTQTPSHQVTQMGQEVILRCVPISNHLYFYWYRQILGQKVEFLVSFYNNEISEKSEIFDDQFSVERPDGSNFTLKIRSTKLEDSAMYFCASSESFSSGRGYEQYFGPGTRLTVT.

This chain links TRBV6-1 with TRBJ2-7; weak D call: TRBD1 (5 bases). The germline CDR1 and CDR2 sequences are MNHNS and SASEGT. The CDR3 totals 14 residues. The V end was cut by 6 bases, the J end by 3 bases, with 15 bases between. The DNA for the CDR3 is TGTGCCAGCAGCCCGGACACATACATCTACGAGCAGTACTTC. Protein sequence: CASSPDTYIYEQYF.

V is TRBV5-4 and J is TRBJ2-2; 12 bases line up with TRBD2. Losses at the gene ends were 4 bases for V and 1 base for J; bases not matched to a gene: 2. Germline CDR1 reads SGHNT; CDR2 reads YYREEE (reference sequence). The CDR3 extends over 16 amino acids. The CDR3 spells CASSGGLAGNTGELFF. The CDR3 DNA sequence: TGTGCCAGCAGCGGGGGACTAGCGGGGAACACCGGGGAGCTGTTTTTT.

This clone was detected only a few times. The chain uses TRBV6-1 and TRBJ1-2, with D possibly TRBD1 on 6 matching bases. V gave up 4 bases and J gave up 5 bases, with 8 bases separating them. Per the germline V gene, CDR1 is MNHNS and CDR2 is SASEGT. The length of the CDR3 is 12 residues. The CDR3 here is CASSGDMYGYTF. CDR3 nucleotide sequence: TGTGCCAGCAGTGGGGACATGTATGGCTACACCTTC.

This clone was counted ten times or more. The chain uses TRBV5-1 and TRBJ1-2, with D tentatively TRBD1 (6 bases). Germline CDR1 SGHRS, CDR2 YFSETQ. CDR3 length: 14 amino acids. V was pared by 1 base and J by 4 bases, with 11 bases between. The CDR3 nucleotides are TGCGCCAGCAGCTTGACAGGGAATCCCTATGGCTACACCTTC. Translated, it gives CASSLTGNPYGYTF.